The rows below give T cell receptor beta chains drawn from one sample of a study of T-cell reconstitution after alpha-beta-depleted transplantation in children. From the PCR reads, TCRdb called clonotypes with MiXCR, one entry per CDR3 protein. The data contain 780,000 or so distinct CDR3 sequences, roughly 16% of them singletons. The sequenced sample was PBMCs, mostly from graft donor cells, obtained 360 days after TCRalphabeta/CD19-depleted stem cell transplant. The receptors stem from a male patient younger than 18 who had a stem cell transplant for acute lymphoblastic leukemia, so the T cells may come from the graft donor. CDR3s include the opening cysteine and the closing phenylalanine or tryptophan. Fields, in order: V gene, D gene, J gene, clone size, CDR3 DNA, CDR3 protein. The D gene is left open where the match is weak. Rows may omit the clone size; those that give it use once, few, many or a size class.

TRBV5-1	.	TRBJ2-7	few	TGCGCCAGCAGCTTGTTCGGCCCTTCCTCTATCTCCTACGAGCAGTACTTC	CASSLFGPSSISYEQYF
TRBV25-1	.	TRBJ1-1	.	TGTGCCAGCAGTGGTCTCGGGCAGCGGAACACTGAAGCTTTCTTT	CASSGLGQRNTEAFF
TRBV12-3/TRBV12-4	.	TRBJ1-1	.	TGTGCCAGCAGTTTAATGGAGGGCAACACTGAAGCTTTCTTT	CASSLMEGNTEAFF
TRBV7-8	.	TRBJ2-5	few	TGTGCCAGCGTCCTTGCACAGGGTCTATTCCCCCAGTACTTC	CASVLAQGLFPQYF
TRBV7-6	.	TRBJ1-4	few	TGTGCCAGCAGCCCACAGGGTTTGCGTGAAAAACTGTTTTTT	CASSPQGLREKLFF
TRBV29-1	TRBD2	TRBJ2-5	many	TGCAGCGTCCGCTTCCCGACTAGCGCGGCGAAAGAGACCCAGTACTTC	CSVRFPTSAAKETQYF
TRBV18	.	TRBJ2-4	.	TGTGCCAGCTCCGAGGATCTGGTCGGCAAAAACATTCAGTACTTC	CASSEDLVGKNIQYF
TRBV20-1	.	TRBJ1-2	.	TGCAGTGCTAGAAATGGCTACACCTTC	CSARNGYTF
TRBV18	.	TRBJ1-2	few	TGTGCCAGCTCACCACTCGAGGGCCAGGGGCTGAACTATGGCTACACCTTC	CASSPLEGQGLNYGYTF
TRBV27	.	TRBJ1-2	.	TGTGCCAGCAGTTTATCGTCGAGGGAAGGAAGTCAGAATGGCTACACCTTC	CASSLSSREGSQNGYTF
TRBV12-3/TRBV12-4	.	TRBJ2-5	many	TGTGCCAGCAGCCCACCCTGGGAAGAGACCCAGTACTTC	CASSPPWEETQYF